These T cell receptor beta chains were read from a single sample in a study of shared clonotypes between healthy human individuals. TCRdb's copy holds only in-frame clones and misses some; the assay was immunoSEQ multiplex PCR. The sample contains more than 2 million clones, approximately 94% of which appear only once. Sequenced material: naive CD8+ T cells sorted from blood. The receptor source for this set is a man between 18 and 29 years old in good health. CDR3s include the opening cysteine and the closing phenylalanine or tryptophan. A D gene is named only where the DNA matches it firmly. The size entry is marked missing in some rows and otherwise reads once, few, many or a size class.

j_call: TRBJ1-1; v_call: TRBV28; d_call: .; clone_size: .; cdr3_aa: CASRRDNTEAFF; cdr3_nt: TGTGCCAGCAGGAGGGATAACACTGAAGCTTTCTTT
j_call: TRBJ2-2; v_call: TRBV29-1; d_call: .; clone_size: .; cdr3_aa: CSAASSGTGELFF; cdr3_nt: TGCAGCGCCGCTAGTTCCGGAACCGGGGAGCTGTTTTTT
j_call: TRBJ1-6; v_call: TRBV4-3; d_call: TRBD1; clone_size: few; cdr3_aa: CASSQGTGTENSPLHF; cdr3_nt: TGCGCCAGCAGCCAGGGGACAGGGACAGAAAATTCACCCCTCCACTTT
j_call: TRBJ2-5; v_call: TRBV7-9; d_call: .; clone_size: .; cdr3_aa: CASSFFTGEETQYF; cdr3_nt: TGTGCCAGCAGCTTCTTCACGGGGGAAGAGACCCAGTACTTC
j_call: TRBJ2-2; v_call: TRBV7-8; d_call: .; clone_size: .; cdr3_aa: CASSLLLNTGELFF; cdr3_nt: TGTGCCAGCAGCTTACTTCTGAACACCGGGGAGCTGTTTTTT
j_call: TRBJ2-1; v_call: TRBV2; d_call: TRBD1; clone_size: .; cdr3_aa: CASSGNLRDRGLLDIHEQFF; cdr3_nt: TGTGCCAGCAGTGGCAACCTCCGGGACAGGGGGCTTTTGGACATCCATGAGCAGTTCTTC
j_call: TRBJ2-7; v_call: TRBV27; d_call: .; clone_size: .; cdr3_aa: CASSSMVGNYEQYF; cdr3_nt: TGTGCCAGCAGTTCTATGGTAGGGAACTACGAGCAGTACTTC
j_call: TRBJ2-1; v_call: TRBV14; d_call: TRBD2; clone_size: .; cdr3_aa: CASRRTGGGPGEFF; cdr3_nt: TGTGCCAGCAGGAGGACGGGGGGAGGTCCCGGCGAGTTCTTC
j_call: TRBJ1-2; v_call: TRBV7-2; d_call: TRBD1; clone_size: .; cdr3_aa: CASSPRGAYYGYTF; cdr3_nt: TGTGCCAGCAGCCCCAGGGGGGCTTACTATGGCTACACCTTC
j_call: TRBJ2-7; v_call: TRBV7-9; d_call: .; clone_size: .; cdr3_aa: CASSPMNEQYF; cdr3_nt: TGTGCCAGCAGCCCCATGAACGAGCAGTACTTC
j_call: TRBJ2-7; v_call: TRBV9; d_call: .; clone_size: .; cdr3_aa: CASSLPADPLADEQYF; cdr3_nt: TGTGCCAGCAGCTTACCGGCGGACCCCCTCGCGGACGAGCAGTACTTC
j_call: TRBJ2-7; v_call: TRBV4-1; d_call: TRBD1; clone_size: once; cdr3_aa: CASSQREGTGNPYEQYF; cdr3_nt: TGCGCCAGCAGCCAGAGAGAGGGGACAGGGAATCCCTACGAGCAGTACTTC
j_call: TRBJ2-7; v_call: TRBV2; d_call: .; clone_size: .; cdr3_aa: CASSPAGRGGLEQYF; cdr3_nt: TGTGCCAGCAGCCCCGCGGGCAGGGGAGGACTCGAGCAGTACTTC
j_call: TRBJ2-7; v_call: TRBV27; d_call: .; clone_size: once; cdr3_aa: CASSLLGFSYEQYF; cdr3_nt: TGTGCCAGCAGTTTATTGGGATTCTCCTACGAGCAGTACTTC
j_call: TRBJ2-5; v_call: TRBV27; d_call: TRBD1; clone_size: .; cdr3_aa: CASSLVRGETQYF; cdr3_nt: TGTGCCAGCAGTTTAGTCAGGGGGGAGACCCAGTACTTC
j_call: TRBJ2-1; v_call: TRBV2; d_call: .; clone_size: .; cdr3_aa: CASSEPPNEQFF; cdr3_nt: TGTGCCAGCAGTGAACCCCCCAATGAGCAGTTCTTC
j_call: TRBJ2-1; v_call: TRBV5-6; d_call: TRBD1; clone_size: .; cdr3_aa: CASSPGTGINEQFF; cdr3_nt: TGTGCCAGCAGCCCCGGGACAGGGATCAATGAGCAGTTCTTC
j_call: TRBJ2-5; v_call: TRBV4-1; d_call: .; clone_size: .; cdr3_aa: CASSPGGGGETQYF; cdr3_nt: TGCGCCAGCAGCCCCGGTGGAGGGGGGGAGACCCAGTACTTC
j_call: TRBJ2-1; v_call: TRBV7-2; d_call: TRBD2; clone_size: .; cdr3_aa: CASSFGLAAYNEQFF; cdr3_nt: TGTGCCAGCAGCTTCGGACTAGCGGCCTACAATGAGCAGTTCTTC
j_call: TRBJ2-2; v_call: TRBV7-9; d_call: TRBD2; clone_size: .; cdr3_aa: CASMSLAGVNTGELFF; cdr3_nt: TGTGCCAGCATGTCCCTAGCGGGGGTAAACACCGGGGAGCTGTTTTTT
j_call: TRBJ2-2; v_call: TRBV5-1; d_call: TRBD2; clone_size: .; cdr3_aa: CASTKELAGRTGELFF; cdr3_nt: TGCGCCAGCACCAAGGAACTAGCGGGAAGGACCGGGGAGCTGTTTTTT
j_call: TRBJ2-1; v_call: TRBV6-5; d_call: .; clone_size: .; cdr3_aa: CASSYGLGNEQFF; cdr3_nt: TGTGCCAGCAGTTACGGGCTTGGCAATGAGCAGTTCTTC
j_call: TRBJ1-2; v_call: TRBV2; d_call: .; clone_size: .; cdr3_aa: CASSEASAAYGYTF; cdr3_nt: TGTGCCAGCAGTGAAGCGTCGGCGGCCTATGGCTACACCTTC
j_call: TRBJ2-1; v_call: TRBV5-6; d_call: .; clone_size: .; cdr3_aa: CASSFIVPNEQFF; cdr3_nt: TGTGCCAGCAGCTTTATAGTCCCGAATGAGCAGTTCTTC
j_call: TRBJ1-1; v_call: TRBV29-1; d_call: .; clone_size: once; cdr3_aa: CSVERGEDTEAFF; cdr3_nt: TGCAGCGTTGAAAGGGGCGAGGACACTGAAGCTTTCTTT
j_call: TRBJ2-5; v_call: TRBV13; d_call: TRBD1; clone_size: .; cdr3_aa: CASSSDRDKGETQYF; cdr3_nt: TGTGCCAGCAGCTCAGACAGGGATAAAGGAGAGACCCAGTACTTC
j_call: TRBJ2-1; v_call: TRBV11-3; d_call: TRBD2; clone_size: .; cdr3_aa: CASSSTSGTHNEQFF; cdr3_nt: TGTGCCAGCAGCTCTACTAGCGGGACCCACAATGAGCAGTTCTTC
j_call: TRBJ2-5; v_call: TRBV4-1; d_call: .; clone_size: .; cdr3_aa: CASSQGAGNPQETQYF; cdr3_nt: TGCGCCAGCAGCCAAGGGGCAGGGAATCCGCAAGAGACCCAGTACTTC
j_call: TRBJ2-7; v_call: TRBV6-6; d_call: .; clone_size: .; cdr3_aa: CASSYSGLPYEQYF; cdr3_nt: TGTGCCAGCAGTTACTCGGGGCTGCCCTACGAGCAGTACTTC
j_call: TRBJ2-3; v_call: TRBV19; d_call: .; clone_size: .; cdr3_aa: CATGGVSTDTQYF; cdr3_nt: TGTGCCACGGGCGGTGTTAGCACAGATACGCAGTATTTT
j_call: TRBJ2-1; v_call: TRBV2; d_call: .; clone_size: .; cdr3_aa: CASSESSAVYNEQFF; cdr3_nt: TGTGCCAGCAGTGAATCCTCGGCAGTTTACAATGAGCAGTTCTTC
j_call: TRBJ1-1; v_call: TRBV5-1; d_call: TRBD1; clone_size: once; cdr3_aa: CASSSRQGENTEAFF; cdr3_nt: TGCGCCAGCAGCTCCAGACAGGGGGAGAACACTGAAGCTTTCTTT
j_call: TRBJ2-7; v_call: TRBV11-2; d_call: TRBD2; clone_size: few; cdr3_aa: CASRPIAGGQSEQYF; cdr3_nt: TGTGCCAGCAGGCCTATAGCGGGAGGGCAGAGCGAGCAGTACTTC
j_call: TRBJ1-4; v_call: TRBV2; d_call: .; clone_size: .; cdr3_aa: CASSIGRTNEKLFF; cdr3_nt: TGTGCCAGCAGTATTGGACGGACGAATGAAAAACTGTTTTTT
j_call: TRBJ2-2; v_call: TRBV11-2; d_call: .; clone_size: .; cdr3_aa: CASSPRDLHLNTGELFF; cdr3_nt: TGTGCCAGCAGCCCCCGGGACCTACATTTGAACACCGGGGAGCTGTTTTTT
j_call: TRBJ2-7; v_call: TRBV11-2; d_call: TRBD1; clone_size: .; cdr3_aa: CASSLGTGGGYEQYF; cdr3_nt: TGTGCCAGCAGCTTAGGGACAGGGGGCGGATACGAGCAGTACTTC
j_call: TRBJ1-1; v_call: TRBV5-4; d_call: TRBD1; clone_size: .; cdr3_aa: CASSLPGQGNTEAFF; cdr3_nt: TGTGCCAGCAGCTTGCCGGGACAGGGGAACACTGAAGCTTTCTTT
j_call: TRBJ1-5; v_call: TRBV28; d_call: TRBD1; clone_size: once; cdr3_aa: CASSLWGTEMSNQPQHF; cdr3_nt: TGTGCCAGCAGTTTATGGGGGACAGAGATGAGCAATCAGCCCCAGCATTTT
j_call: TRBJ2-7; v_call: TRBV18; d_call: TRBD2; clone_size: .; cdr3_aa: CASSLTSANLYEQYF; cdr3_nt: TGTGCCAGCTCTCTAACTAGCGCTAATCTTTACGAGCAGTACTTC
j_call: TRBJ1-5; v_call: TRBV4-1; d_call: TRBD1; clone_size: .; cdr3_aa: CASSQDGQGHSNQPQHF; cdr3_nt: TGCGCCAGCAGCCAAGATGGACAGGGACATAGCAATCAGCCCCAGCATTTT
j_call: TRBJ2-7; v_call: TRBV5-3; d_call: TRBD2; clone_size: .; cdr3_aa: CARSGPSSGYSYEQYF; cdr3_nt: TGTGCCAGAAGCGGACCCTCTAGCGGATACTCCTACGAGCAGTACTTC
j_call: TRBJ2-6; v_call: TRBV6-1; d_call: .; clone_size: .; cdr3_aa: CASSELGVGANVLTF; cdr3_nt: TGTGCCAGCAGTGAATTGGGGGTCGGGGCCAACGTCCTGACTTTC
j_call: TRBJ2-7; v_call: TRBV11-2; d_call: .; clone_size: .; cdr3_aa: CASSGRGREYSYEQYF; cdr3_nt: TGTGCCAGCAGCGGAAGGGGGCGGGAGTACTCCTACGAGCAGTACTTC
j_call: TRBJ2-7; v_call: TRBV2; d_call: .; clone_size: .; cdr3_aa: CASGWGTIDPYEQYF; cdr3_nt: TGTGCCAGTGGATGGGGGACGATAGATCCCTACGAGCAGTACTTC
j_call: TRBJ2-7; v_call: TRBV4-2; d_call: .; clone_size: .; cdr3_aa: CASSQDGTKYEQYF; cdr3_nt: TGTGCCAGCAGCCAAGATGGGACAAAGTACGAGCAGTACTTC
j_call: TRBJ1-1; v_call: TRBV25-1; d_call: .; clone_size: .; cdr3_aa: CASRLTGNFEAFF; cdr3_nt: TGTGCCAGCCGCCTGACGGGCAACTTTGAAGCTTTCTTT
j_call: TRBJ2-3; v_call: TRBV2; d_call: .; clone_size: once; cdr3_aa: CASSAVSSLPDTQYF; cdr3_nt: TGTGCCAGCAGTGCGGTCAGTTCCCTCCCAGATACGCAGTATTTT
j_call: TRBJ2-7; v_call: TRBV28; d_call: .; clone_size: .; cdr3_aa: CASSDSFEGYEQYF; cdr3_nt: TGTGCCAGCAGTGACAGCTTCGAGGGTTACGAGCAGTACTTC
j_call: TRBJ2-7; v_call: TRBV6-6; d_call: .; clone_size: once; cdr3_aa: CASSSTGYEQYF; cdr3_nt: TGTGCCAGCAGTTCCACAGGATACGAGCAGTACTTC
j_call: TRBJ2-7; v_call: TRBV5-8; d_call: .; clone_size: .; cdr3_aa: CASSSLQEVTDEQYF; cdr3_nt: TGTGCCAGCAGCTCCCTACAGGAGGTTACGGACGAGCAGTACTTC
j_call: TRBJ2-3; v_call: TRBV10-3; d_call: TRBD2; clone_size: .; cdr3_aa: CAISPTSGTDTQYF; cdr3_nt: TGTGCCATCAGTCCCACTAGCGGAACTGATACGCAGTATTTT
j_call: TRBJ1-1; v_call: TRBV5-6; d_call: TRBD1; clone_size: .; cdr3_aa: CASSLGLGGAREAFF; cdr3_nt: TGTGCCAGCAGCTTGGGCTTAGGGGGCGCGAGGGAAGCTTTCTTT
j_call: TRBJ1-1; v_call: TRBV7-2; d_call: .; clone_size: .; cdr3_aa: CASSYGTGSEAFF; cdr3_nt: TGTGCCAGCAGCTACGGGACCGGGAGTGAAGCTTTCTTT
j_call: TRBJ1-4; v_call: TRBV10-3; d_call: .; clone_size: .; cdr3_aa: CATGAQGAEKLFF; cdr3_nt: TGTGCCACTGGAGCACAGGGCGCAGAAAAACTGTTTTTT